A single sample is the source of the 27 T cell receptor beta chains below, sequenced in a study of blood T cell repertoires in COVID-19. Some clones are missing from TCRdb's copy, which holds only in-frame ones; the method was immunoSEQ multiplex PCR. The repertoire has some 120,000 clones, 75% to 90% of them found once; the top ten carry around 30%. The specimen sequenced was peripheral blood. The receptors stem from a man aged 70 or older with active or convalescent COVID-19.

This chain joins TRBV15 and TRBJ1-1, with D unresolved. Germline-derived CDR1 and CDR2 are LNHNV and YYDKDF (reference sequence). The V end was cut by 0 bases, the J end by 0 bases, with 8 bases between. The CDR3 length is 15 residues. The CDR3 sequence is CATSRDYNMNTEAFF. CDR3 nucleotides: TGTGCCACCAGCAGAGATTACAACATGAACACTGAAGCTTTCTTT.

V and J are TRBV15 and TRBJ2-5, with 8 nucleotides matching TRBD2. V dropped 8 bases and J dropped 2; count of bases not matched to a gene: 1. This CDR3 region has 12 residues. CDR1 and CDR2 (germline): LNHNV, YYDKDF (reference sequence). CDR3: CATAGGQETQYF. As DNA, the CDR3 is TGTGCCACCGCGGGAGGACAAGAGACCCAGTACTTC. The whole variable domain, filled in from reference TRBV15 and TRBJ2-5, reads DAMVIQNPRYQVTQFGKPVTLSCSQTLNHNVMYWYQQKSSQAPKLLFHYYDKDFNNEADTPDNFQSRRPNTSFCFLDIRSPGLGDTAMYLCATAGGQETQYFGPGTRLLVL.

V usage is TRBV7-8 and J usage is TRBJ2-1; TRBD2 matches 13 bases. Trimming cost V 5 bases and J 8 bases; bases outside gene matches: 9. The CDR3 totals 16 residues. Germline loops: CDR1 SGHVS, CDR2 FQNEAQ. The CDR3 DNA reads TGTGCCAGCAGCCCCCGGACTAGCGGGGGTGGGGATGAGCAGTTCTTC. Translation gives CASSPRTSGGGDEQFF.

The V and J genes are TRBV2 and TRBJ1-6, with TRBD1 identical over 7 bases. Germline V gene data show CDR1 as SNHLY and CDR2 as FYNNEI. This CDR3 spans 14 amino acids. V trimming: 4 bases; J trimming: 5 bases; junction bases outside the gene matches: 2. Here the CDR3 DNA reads TGTGCCAGCAGTGCCAGGGGGGATAATTCACCCCTCCACTTT. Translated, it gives CASSARGDNSPLHF.

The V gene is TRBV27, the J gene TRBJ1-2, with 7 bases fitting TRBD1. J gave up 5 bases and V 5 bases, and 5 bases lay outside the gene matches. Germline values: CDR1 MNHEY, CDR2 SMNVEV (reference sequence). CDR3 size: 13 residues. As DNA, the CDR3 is TGTGCCAGCAGTGACAGGGCTACTTATGGCTACACCTTC. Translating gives CASSDRATYGYTF.

The CDR3 DNA is TGTGCCAGCAGCTTGGCCGACAGCGCCTATGGCTACACCTTC. Its protein is CASSLADSAYGYTF. V is TRBV5-5 and J is TRBJ1-2; possibly TRBD1 for D (5 bases). Between the trimmed V and J ends, which lost 0 bases and 4 bases, there was a span of 10 bases. The CDR3 is 14 residues long. Germline CDR1 reads SGHKS; CDR2 reads YYEKEE (reference sequence).

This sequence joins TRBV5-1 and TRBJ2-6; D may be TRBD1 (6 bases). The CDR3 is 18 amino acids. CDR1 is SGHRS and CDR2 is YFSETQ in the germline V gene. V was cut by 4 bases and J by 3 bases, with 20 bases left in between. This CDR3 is CASSPRPGTSLGANVLTF. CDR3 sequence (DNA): TGCGCCAGCAGCCCCCGCCCCGGGACATCACTTGGGGCCAACGTCCTGACTTTC.

The CDR3 region has the DNA TGTGCCAGCAGGGCGCAGGGGTCAGGCAATCAGCCCCAGCATTTT. This translates into CASRAQGSGNQPQHF. The rearrangement links TRBV6-5 to TRBJ1-5; D possibly corresponds to TRBD1 (6 bases). Germline V gene lookup returns CDR1 MNHEY and CDR2 SVGAGI. The V end lost 6 bases, the J end lost 2 bases, and 14 bases lay between the germline ends. The CDR3 consists of 15 residues.

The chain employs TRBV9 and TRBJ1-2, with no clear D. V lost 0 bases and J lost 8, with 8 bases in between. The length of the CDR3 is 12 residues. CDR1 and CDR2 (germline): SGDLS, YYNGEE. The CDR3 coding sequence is TGTGCCAGCAGCGTAGCCACGGTAGGCTACACCTTC. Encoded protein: CASSVATVGYTF.

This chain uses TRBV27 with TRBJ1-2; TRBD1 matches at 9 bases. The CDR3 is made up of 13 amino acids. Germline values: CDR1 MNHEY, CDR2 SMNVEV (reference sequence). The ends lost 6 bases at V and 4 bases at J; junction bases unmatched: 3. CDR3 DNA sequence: TGTGCCAGCAGGGGACAGGGAGGCTATGGCTACACCTTC. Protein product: CASRGQGGYGYTF.

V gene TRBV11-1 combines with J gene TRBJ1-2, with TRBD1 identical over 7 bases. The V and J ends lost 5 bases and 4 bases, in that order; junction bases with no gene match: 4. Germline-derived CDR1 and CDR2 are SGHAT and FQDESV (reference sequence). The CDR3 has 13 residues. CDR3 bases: TGTGCCAGCAGCCAGACAGGGATCTATGGCTACACCTTC. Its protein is CASSQTGIYGYTF.

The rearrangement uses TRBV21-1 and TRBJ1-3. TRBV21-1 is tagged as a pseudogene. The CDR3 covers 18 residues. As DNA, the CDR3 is TGTGCCAGCAGCAAAGTATCCAACGGAGGATACTCTGGAAACACCATATATTTT. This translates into CASSKVSNGGYSGNTIYF.

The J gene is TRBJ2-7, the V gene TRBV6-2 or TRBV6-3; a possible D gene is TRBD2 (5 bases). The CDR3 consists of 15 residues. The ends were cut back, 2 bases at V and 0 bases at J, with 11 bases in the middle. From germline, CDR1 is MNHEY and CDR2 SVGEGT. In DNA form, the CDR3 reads TGTGCCAGCAGTTACCCAAAGCGGAGCTCCTACGAGCAGTACTTC. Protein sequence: CASSYPKRSSYEQYF.

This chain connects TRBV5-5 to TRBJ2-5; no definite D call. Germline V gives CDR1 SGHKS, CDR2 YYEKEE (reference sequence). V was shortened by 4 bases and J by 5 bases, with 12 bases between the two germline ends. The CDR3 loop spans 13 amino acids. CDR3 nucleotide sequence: TGTGCCAGCAGCCTGCTTCGGGTGGAGACCCAGTACTTC. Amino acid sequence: CASSLLRVETQYF.

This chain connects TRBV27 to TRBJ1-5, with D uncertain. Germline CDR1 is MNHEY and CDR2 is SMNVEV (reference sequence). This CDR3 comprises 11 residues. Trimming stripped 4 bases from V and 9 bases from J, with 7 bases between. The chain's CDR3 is CASSSPRPQHF. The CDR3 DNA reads TGTGCCAGCAGTTCACCGAGGCCCCAGCATTTT.

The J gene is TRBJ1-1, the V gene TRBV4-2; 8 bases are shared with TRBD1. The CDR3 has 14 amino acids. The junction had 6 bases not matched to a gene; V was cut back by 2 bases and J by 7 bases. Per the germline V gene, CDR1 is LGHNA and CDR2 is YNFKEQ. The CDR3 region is CASSQQTGTGEAFF. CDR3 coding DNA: TGTGCCAGCAGCCAACAAACCGGGACAGGTGAAGCTTTCTTT.

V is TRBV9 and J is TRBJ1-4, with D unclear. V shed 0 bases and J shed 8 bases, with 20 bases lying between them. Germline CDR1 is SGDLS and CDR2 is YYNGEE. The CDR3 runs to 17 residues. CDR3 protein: CASSVEGWATPIEKLFF. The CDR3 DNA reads TGTGCCAGCAGCGTAGAAGGTTGGGCGACCCCAATCGAAAAACTGTTTTTT.

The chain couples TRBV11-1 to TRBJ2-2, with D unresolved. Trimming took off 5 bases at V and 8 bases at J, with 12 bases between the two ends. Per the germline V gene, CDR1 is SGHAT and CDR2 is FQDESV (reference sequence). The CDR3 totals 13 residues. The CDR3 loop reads CASSISESGELFF. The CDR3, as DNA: TGTGCCAGCAGCATTAGTGAATCGGGGGAGCTGTTTTTT.

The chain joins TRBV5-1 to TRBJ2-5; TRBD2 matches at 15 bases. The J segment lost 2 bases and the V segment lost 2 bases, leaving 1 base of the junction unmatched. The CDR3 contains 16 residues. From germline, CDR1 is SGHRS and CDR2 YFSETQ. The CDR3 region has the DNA TGCGCCAGCAGCTTAGGGACTAGCGGGGGGCAAGAGACCCAGTACTTC. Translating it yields CASSLGTSGGQETQYF.

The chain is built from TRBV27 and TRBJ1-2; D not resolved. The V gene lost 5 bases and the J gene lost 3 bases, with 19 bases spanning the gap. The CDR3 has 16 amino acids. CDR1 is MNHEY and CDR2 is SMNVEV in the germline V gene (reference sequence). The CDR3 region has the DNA TGTGCCAGCAGTCCACCAAAGGAGGAATTGGACTATGGCTACACCTTC. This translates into CASSPPKEELDYGYTF.

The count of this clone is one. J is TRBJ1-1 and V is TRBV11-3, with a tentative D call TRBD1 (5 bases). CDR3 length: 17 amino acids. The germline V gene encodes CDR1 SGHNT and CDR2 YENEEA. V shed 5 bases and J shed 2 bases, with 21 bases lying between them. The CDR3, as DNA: TGTGCCAGCAGCCCCCTCGGACATTACGCCGCAAACACTGAAGCTTTCTTT. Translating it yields CASSPLGHYAANTEAFF.

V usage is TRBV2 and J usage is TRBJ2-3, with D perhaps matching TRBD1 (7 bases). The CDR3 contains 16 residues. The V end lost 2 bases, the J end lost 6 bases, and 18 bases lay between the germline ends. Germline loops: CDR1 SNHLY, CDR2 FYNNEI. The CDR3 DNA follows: TGTGCCAGCAGTGAATGGCAGGGGGGAGCGATGGATACGCAGTATTTT. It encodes CASSEWQGGAMDTQYF. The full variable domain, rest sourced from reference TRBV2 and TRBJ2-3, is EPEVTQTPSHQVTQMGQEVILRCVPISNHLYFYWYRQILGQKVEFLVSFYNNEISEKSEIFDDQFSVERPDGSNFTLKIRSTKLEDSAMYFCASSEWQGGAMDTQYFGPGTRLTVL.

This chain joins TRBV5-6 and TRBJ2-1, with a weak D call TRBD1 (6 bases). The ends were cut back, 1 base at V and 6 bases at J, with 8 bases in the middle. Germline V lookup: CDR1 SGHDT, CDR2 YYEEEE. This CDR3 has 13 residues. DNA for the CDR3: TGTGCCAGCAGCTTGAACAGGGTCAATGAGCAGTTCTTC. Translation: CASSLNRVNEQFF.

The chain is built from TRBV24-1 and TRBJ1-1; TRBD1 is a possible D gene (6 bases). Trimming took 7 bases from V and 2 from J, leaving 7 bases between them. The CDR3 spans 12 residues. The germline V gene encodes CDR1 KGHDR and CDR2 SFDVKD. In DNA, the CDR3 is TGTGCCACCAGAGGGGGAAACACTGAAGCTTTCTTT. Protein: CATRGGNTEAFF.

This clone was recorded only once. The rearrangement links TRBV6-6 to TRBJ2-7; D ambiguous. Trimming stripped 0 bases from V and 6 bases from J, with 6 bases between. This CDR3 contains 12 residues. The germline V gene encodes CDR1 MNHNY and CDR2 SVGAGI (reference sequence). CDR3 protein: CASSYSTGEQYF. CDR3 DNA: TGTGCCAGCAGTTACTCGACGGGCGAGCAGTACTTC.

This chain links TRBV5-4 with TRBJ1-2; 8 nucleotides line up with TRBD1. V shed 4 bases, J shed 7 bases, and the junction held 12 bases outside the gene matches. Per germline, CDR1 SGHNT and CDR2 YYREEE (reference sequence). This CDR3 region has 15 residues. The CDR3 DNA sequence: TGTGCCAGCAGCCCACAGACAGGGGAAATTACTGGCTACACCTTC. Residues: CASSPQTGEITGYTF. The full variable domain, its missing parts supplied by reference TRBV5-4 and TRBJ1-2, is ETGVTQSPTHLIKTRGQQVTLRCSSQSGHNTVSWYQQALGQGPQFIFQYYREEENGRGNFPPRFSGLQFPNYSSELNVNALELDDSALYLCASSPQTGEITGYTFGSGTRLTVV.

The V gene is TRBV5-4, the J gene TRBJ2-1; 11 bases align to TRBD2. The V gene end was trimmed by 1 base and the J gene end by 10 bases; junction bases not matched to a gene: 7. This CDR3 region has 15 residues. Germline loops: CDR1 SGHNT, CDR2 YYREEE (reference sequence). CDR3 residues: CASSLLGTSGQEQFF. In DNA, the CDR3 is TGTGCCAGCAGCTTGCTCGGGACTAGCGGACAAGAGCAGTTCTTC.